One T cell receptor beta chain is described in this entry. Its specificity is unknown. The junction does not match germline at one end; this may be a read error. This specimen comes from a study of T cell repertoires in ileal Crohn's disease. Whole-study findings and limits: Active smokers at surgery had more clonal expansions than non-smokers.

TCRdb keeps only in-frame clones here, not all; method: immunoSEQ multiplex PCR. The data show roughly 31,000 clones, around four fifths seen once. The CDR3 sequence is 12 residues long. In germline, CDR1 is MNHNY, CDR2 SVGAGI (reference sequence). Included were adult ileal or ileocolonic Crohn's patients indicated for ileocolonic resection. The source is an adult with Crohn's disease. The chain has TRBV6-6 and TRBJ2-7; a possible D gene is TRBD1 (5 bases). Sequenced material: ileal tissue. In DNA, the CDR3 is TGTGTCAGCAGTAGGGGTACCTACGAGCAGTACTTC. The encoded protein is CVSSRGTYEQYF.